The 3 T cell receptor beta chains listed next were all sequenced from one sample in a study of blood T cell repertoires in COVID-19. The repertoire was sequenced with immunoSEQ multiplex PCR; TCRdb's copy has only in-frame clones and lacks some. The data contain 250,000 to 350,000 clones, roughly 90% of them singletons. Sequencing used peripheral blood. These receptor sequences come from a woman between 25 and 40 years old with COVID-19, enrolled during active disease.

This clone was picked up one time. V and J are TRBV24-1 and TRBJ1-1, with no clear D. CDR1 and CDR2 (germline): KGHDR, SFDVKD. The length of the CDR3 is 13 residues. The ends were cut back, 5 bases at V and 1 base at J, with 7 bases in the middle. CDR3 region: CATSGRENTEAFF. The CDR3 nucleotides read TGTGCCACCAGTGGACGGGAGAACACTGAAGCTTTCTTT.

The V gene is TRBV19, the J gene TRBJ1-5, with D maybe TRBD1 (5 bases). The V gene lost 7 bases and the J gene lost 6 bases, with 16 bases spanning the gap. The CDR3 is 14 residues long. CDR1 is LNHDA and CDR2 is SQIVND in the germline V gene (reference sequence). In nucleotides, the CDR3 is TGTGCCAGTACGGGGGATGAAGGTCGTCAGCCCCAGCATTTT. Protein sequence: CASTGDEGRQPQHF.

V and J are TRBV19 and TRBJ2-3; 12 bases agree with TRBD2. The CDR3 consists of 15 residues. The trim removed 5 bases at V and 4 bases at J, leaving 4 bases unmatched. Germline assignment: CDR1 LNHDA and CDR2 SQIVND (reference sequence). The CDR3 sequence is CASSGASGRADTQYF. For the CDR3, the DNA is TGTGCCAGTAGTGGGGCTAGCGGGAGGGCAGATACGCAGTATTTT.